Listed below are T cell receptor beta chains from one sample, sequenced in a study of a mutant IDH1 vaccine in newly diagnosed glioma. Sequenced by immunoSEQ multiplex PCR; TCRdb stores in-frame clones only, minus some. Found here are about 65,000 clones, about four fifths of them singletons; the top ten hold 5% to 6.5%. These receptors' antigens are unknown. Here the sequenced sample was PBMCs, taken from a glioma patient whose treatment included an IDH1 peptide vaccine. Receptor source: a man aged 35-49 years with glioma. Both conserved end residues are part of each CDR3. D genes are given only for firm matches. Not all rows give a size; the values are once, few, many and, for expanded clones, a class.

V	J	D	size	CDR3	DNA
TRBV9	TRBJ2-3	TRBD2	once	CASSVAGGPIPDTQYF	TGTGCCAGCAGCGTGGCGGGGGGGCCTATCCCAGATACGCAGTATTTT
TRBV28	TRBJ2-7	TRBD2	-	CASSLTAGGAYEQYF	TGTGCCAGCAGCTTGACAGCGGGAGGGGCCTACGAGCAGTACTTC
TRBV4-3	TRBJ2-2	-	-	CASSQDPDANTGELFF	TGCGCCAGCAGCCAAGATCCCGATGCGAACACCGGGGAGCTGTTTTTT
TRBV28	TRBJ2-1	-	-	CASSLLGRDEFF	TGTGCCAGCAGTTTACTTGGCCGAGATGAGTTCTTC
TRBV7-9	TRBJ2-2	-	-	CASSPGLTGAGELFF	TGTGCCAGCAGCCCAGGACTAACGGGGGCCGGGGAGCTGTTTTTT
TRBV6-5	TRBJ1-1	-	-	CASRTAEAFF	TGTGCCAGCAGGACGGCTGAGGCTTTCTTT
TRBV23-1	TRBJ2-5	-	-	CASSLGPSGWSQYF	TGCGCCAGCAGTCTCGGACCAAGCGGGTGGTCCCAGTACTTC
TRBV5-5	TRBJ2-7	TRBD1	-	CASTLKTGFGEQYF	TGTGCCAGCACCCTTAAGACAGGGTTCGGCGAGCAGTACTTC
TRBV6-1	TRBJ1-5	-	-	CASSEAKNRASAVPQHF	TGTGCCAGCAGTGAAGCGAAGAACAGGGCGTCGGCGGTGCCCCAGCATTTT
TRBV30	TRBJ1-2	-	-	CACNSPDGNGYTF	TGTGCCTGCAACTCCCCCGACGGGAATGGCTACACCTTC
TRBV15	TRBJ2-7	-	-	CATSRVDAAYEQYF	TGTGCCACCAGCAGAGTGGATGCAGCCTACGAGCAGTACTTC
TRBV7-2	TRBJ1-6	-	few	CASSFRGDNSPLHF	TGTGCCAGCAGCTTCAGGGGCGATAATTCACCCCTCCACTTT
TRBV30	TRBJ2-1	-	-	CAWSVGTNTEQFF	TGTGCCTGGAGTGTAGGGACAAATACCGAGCAGTTCTTC
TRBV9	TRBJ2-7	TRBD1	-	CASSAGNRGLYEQYF	TGTGCCAGCAGCGCCGGGAACAGGGGTCTCTACGAGCAGTACTTC
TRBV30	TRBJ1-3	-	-	CALRDPGNTIYF	TGTGCCTTGCGGGACCCTGGAAACACCATATATTTT
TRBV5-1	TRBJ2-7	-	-	CASSSGEQVSYEQYF	TGCGCCAGCAGTTCGGGGGAGCAGGTCTCCTACGAGCAGTACTTC
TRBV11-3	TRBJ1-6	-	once	CASRAGDNSPLHF	TGTGCCAGCCGGGCAGGGGATAATTCACCCCTCCACTTT
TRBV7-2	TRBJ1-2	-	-	CASSLPGPVGYTF	TGTGCCAGCAGCTTACCGGGGCCGGTAGGCTACACCTTC
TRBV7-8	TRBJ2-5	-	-	CASSPRTLGGETQYF	TGTGCCAGCAGCCCCCGGACCCTCGGTGGAGAGACCCAGTACTTC
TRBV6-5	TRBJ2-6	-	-	CASSYKGSGANVLTF	TGTGCCAGCAGTTACAAGGGCTCTGGGGCCAACGTCCTGACTTTC
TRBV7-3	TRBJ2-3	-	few	CASSLDGATDTQYF	TGTGCCAGCAGCTTAGATGGTGCCACAGATACGCAGTATTTT
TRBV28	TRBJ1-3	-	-	CACAGAGSGNTIYF	TGTGCCTGTGCAGGGGCCGGTTCTGGAAACACCATATATTTT
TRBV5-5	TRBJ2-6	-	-	CASSLAPSDSGANVLTF	TGTGCCAGCAGCTTGGCCCCGTCAGATTCTGGGGCCAACGTCCTGACTTTC
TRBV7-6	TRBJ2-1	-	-	CASSLSGSRGNEQFF	TGTGCCAGCAGCTTGAGTGGATCGAGAGGCAATGAGCAGTTCTTC
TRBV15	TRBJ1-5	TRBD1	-	CATKDTGTGNQPQHF	TGTGCCACCAAAGACACCGGGACAGGGAATCAGCCCCAGCATTTT
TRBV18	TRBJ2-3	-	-	CASSPGGSTDTQYF	TGTGCCAGCTCACCGGGCGGGAGCACAGATACGCAGTATTTT
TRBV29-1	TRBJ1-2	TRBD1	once	CSVAGQGDYGYTF	TGCAGCGTTGCGGGACAGGGGGACTATGGCTACACCTTC
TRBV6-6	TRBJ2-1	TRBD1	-	CASRLPGTGSNNEQFF	TGTGCCAGCAGATTACCCGGGACAGGCAGTAACAATGAGCAGTTCTTC
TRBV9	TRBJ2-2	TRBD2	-	CASSYGASGRRAAGELFF	TGTGCCAGCAGTTACGGAGCTAGCGGGAGGCGGGCTGCCGGGGAGCTGTTTTTT
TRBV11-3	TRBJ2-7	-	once	CASSLNIEYEQYF	TGTGCCAGCAGCTTAAATATAGAGTACGAGCAGTACTTC
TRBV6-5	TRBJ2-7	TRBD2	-	CASTPRAGVVNEQYF	TGTGCCAGCACCCCCCGAGCGGGAGTAGTCAACGAGCAGTACTTC
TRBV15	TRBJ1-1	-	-	CATSRLNTESFF	TGTGCCACCAGCAGGCTGAACACTGAATCTTTCTTT
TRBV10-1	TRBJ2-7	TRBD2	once	CASSGGLAGFHSYEQYF	TGCGCCAGCTCCGGAGGGCTAGCGGGGTTCCACTCCTACGAGCAGTACTTC
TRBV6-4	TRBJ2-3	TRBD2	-	CASSHSGDKDTQYF	TGTGCCAGCAGTCATAGCGGGGATAAAGATACGCAGTATTTT
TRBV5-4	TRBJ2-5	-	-	CASSIQTGQETQYF	TGTGCCAGCAGCATACAGACAGGACAAGAGACCCAGTACTTC
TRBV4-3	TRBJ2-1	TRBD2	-	CASSQVLASGRRHEQFF	TGCGCCAGCAGCCAAGTATTGGCTAGCGGGAGACGACATGAGCAGTTCTTC
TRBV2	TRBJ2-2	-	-	CASSEYPTGGELFF	TGTGCCAGCAGTGAATACCCTACAGGCGGGGAGCTGTTTTTT
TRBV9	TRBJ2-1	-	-	CASPLGAAGANEQFF	TGTGCCAGTCCCCTGGGGGCCGCGGGAGCTAATGAGCAGTTCTTC
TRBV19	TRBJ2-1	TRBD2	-	CASSISAGGFGGNEQFF	TGTGCCAGTAGTATCTCAGCGGGAGGCTTTGGGGGGAATGAGCAGTTCTTC
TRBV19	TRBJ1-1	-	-	CASSLGVEAFF	TGTGCCAGTAGCCTAGGGGTTGAAGCTTTCTTT
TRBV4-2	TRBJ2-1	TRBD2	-	CASSQGTSGYNEQFF	TGTGCCAGCAGCCAAGGGACTAGCGGATACAATGAGCAGTTCTTC
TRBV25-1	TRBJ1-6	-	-	CASSEYMGHLISPLHF	TGTGCCAGCAGTGAATATATGGGACATTTGATTTCACCCCTCCACTTT
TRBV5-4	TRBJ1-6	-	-	CASSRGLSNSPLHF	TGTGCCAGCAGCCGGGGGCTCTCTAATTCACCCCTCCACTTT
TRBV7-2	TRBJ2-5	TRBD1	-	CASSSDRGMGETQYF	TGTGCCAGCAGCTCGGACAGGGGGATGGGGGAGACCCAGTACTTC
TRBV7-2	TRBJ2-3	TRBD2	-	CASSPRTSGRADTQYF	TGTGCCAGCAGCCCAAGGACTAGCGGGAGGGCAGATACGCAGTATTTT
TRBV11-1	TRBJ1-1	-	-	CASSLVSPRGDAEAFF	TGTGCCAGCAGCTTAGTGTCCCCGCGGGGGGACGCTGAAGCTTTCTTT
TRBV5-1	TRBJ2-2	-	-	CASSSRASISNTGELFF	TGCGCCAGCAGCTCCCGGGCCTCGATTAGTAACACCGGGGAGCTGTTTTTT
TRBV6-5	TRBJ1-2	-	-	CASSYGVLGPDHGYTF	TGTGCCAGCAGTTACGGAGTTTTGGGTCCGGATCATGGCTACACCTTC
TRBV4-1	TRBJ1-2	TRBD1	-	CASSQRTGGQTGYTF	TGCGCCAGCAGCCAGAGGACAGGGGGGCAGACTGGCTACACCTTC
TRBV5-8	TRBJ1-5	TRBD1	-	CASSWGDRGWNQPQHF	TGTGCCAGCAGCTGGGGGGACAGGGGTTGGAATCAGCCCCAGCATTTT
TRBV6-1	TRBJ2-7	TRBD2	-	CASRPSGPYEQYF	TGTGCCAGCCGGCCTAGCGGGCCTTACGAGCAGTACTTC
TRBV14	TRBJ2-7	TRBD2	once	CASSQGMIGSGSYEQYF	TGTGCCAGCAGCCAAGGAATGATAGGTAGCGGGAGCTACGAGCAGTACTTC
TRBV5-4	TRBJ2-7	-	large	CASSPGVGDEQYF	TGTGCCAGCAGCCCGGGGGTCGGAGACGAGCAGTACTTC
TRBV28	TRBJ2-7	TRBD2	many	CASSLQREIYEQYF	TGTGCCAGCAGTTTACAGCGGGAGATTTACGAGCAGTACTTC